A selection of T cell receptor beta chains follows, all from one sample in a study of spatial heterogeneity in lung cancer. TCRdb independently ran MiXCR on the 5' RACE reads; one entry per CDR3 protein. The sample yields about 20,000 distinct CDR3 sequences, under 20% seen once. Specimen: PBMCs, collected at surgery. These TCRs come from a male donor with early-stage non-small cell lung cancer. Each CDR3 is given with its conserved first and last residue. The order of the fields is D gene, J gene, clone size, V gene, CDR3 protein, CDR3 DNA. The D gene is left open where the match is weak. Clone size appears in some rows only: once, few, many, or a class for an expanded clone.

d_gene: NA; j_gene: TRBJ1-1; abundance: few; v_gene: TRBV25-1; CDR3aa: CASSEGSGWPEAFF; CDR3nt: TGTGCCAGCAGTGAAGGTTCGGGTTGGCCCGAAGCTTTCTTT
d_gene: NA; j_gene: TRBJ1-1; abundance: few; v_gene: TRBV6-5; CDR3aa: CASSYSADALNTEAFF; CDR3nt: TGTGCCAGCAGTTACAGTGCAGACGCCTTGAACACTGAAGCTTTCTTT
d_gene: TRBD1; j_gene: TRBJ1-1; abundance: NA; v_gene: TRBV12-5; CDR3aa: CASGLGQGNTEAFF; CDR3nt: TGTGCTAGTGGTTTGGGACAGGGGAACACTGAAGCTTTCTTT
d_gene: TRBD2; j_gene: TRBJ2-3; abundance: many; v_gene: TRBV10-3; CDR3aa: CAISDGTSGGLGTDTQYF; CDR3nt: TGTGCCATCAGTGATGGGACTAGCGGGGGGCTGGGCACAGATACGCAGTATTTT
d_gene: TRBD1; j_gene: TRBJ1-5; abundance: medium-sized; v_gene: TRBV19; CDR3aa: CASRDRGNQPQHF; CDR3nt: TGTGCCAGTAGGGACAGGGGTAATCAGCCCCAGCATTTT
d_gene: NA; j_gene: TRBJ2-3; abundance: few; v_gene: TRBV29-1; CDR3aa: CSVVRGIRDTQYF; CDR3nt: TGCAGCGTCGTACGGGGTATTCGGGATACGCAGTATTTT
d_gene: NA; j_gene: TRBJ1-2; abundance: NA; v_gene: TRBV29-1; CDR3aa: CSVVGQLNYGYTF; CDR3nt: TGCAGCGTAGTTGGACAGCTTAACTATGGCTACACCTTC
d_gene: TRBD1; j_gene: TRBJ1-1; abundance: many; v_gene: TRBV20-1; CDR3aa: CSARDQGVSETEAFF; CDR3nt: TGCAGTGCTAGAGATCAGGGGGTATCGGAAACTGAAGCTTTCTTT
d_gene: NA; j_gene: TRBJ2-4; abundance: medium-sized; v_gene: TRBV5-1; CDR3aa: CASSLLQGSAKNIQYF; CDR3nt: TGCGCCAGCAGCTTGCTTCAGGGATCGGCCAAAAACATTCAGTACTTC
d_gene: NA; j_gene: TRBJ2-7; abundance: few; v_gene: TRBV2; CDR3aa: CASCEQGNEQYF; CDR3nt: TGTGCCAGCTGCGAACAGGGAAACGAGCAGTACTTC
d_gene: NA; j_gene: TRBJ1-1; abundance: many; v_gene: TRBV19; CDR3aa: CASSTGPGSTEAFF; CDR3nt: TGTGCCAGTAGTACCGGACCGGGAAGCACTGAAGCTTTCTTT
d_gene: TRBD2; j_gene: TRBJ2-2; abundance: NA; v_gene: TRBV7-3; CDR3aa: CASSRLATGELFF; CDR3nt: TGTGCCAGCAGCAGACTAGCAACCGGGGAGCTGTTTTTT
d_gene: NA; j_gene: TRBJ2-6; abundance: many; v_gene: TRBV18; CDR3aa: CASSSAGLAANVLTF; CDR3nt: TGTGCCAGCTCATCCGCAGGGCTGGCGGCCAACGTCCTGACTTTC
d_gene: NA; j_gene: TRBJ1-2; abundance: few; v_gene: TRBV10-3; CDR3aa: CAIATDHGYTF; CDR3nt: TGTGCCATCGCGACAGATCATGGCTACACCTTC
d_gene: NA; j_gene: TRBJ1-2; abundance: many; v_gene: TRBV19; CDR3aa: CASSEQHTLNYGYTF; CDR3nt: TGTGCCAGTAGTGAACAGCATACCCTGAACTATGGCTACACCTTC
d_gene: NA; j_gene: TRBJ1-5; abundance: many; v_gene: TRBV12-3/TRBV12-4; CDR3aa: CASSPPVGRSNQPQHF; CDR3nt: TGTGCCAGCAGCCCTCCAGTGGGAAGAAGCAATCAGCCCCAGCATTTT
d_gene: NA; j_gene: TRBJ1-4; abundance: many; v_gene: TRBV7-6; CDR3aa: CASRWGMGEKLFF; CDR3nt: TGTGCCAGCAGATGGGGAATGGGCGAAAAACTGTTTTTT
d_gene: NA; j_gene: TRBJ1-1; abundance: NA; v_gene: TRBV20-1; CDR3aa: CSARKMPEAFF; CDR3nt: TGCAGTGCTAGGAAAATGCCTGAAGCTTTCTTT
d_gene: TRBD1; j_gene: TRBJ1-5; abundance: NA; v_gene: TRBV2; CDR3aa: CASSTGTGGGQPQHF; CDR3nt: TGTGCCAGCAGCACCGGGACAGGGGGTGGTCAGCCCCAGCATTTT
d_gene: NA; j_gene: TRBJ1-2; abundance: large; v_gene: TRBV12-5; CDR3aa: CASGLVLRVRNGYTF; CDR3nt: TGTGCTAGTGGTTTGGTACTCAGGGTGAGGAATGGCTACACCTTC
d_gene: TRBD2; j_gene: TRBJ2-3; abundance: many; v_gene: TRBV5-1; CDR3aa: CASTPLAGISTDTQYF; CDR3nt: TGCGCCAGCACCCCTCTAGCGGGGATCAGCACAGATACGCAGTATTTT
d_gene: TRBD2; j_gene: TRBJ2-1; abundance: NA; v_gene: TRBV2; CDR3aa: CASSEGLGGYNEQFF; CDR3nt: TGTGCCAGCAGTGAGGGACTAGGGGGATACAATGAGCAGTTCTTC
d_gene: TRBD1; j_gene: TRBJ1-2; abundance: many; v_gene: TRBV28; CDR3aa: CASRQGARYGYTF; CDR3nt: TGTGCCAGCAGGCAGGGGGCGCGTTATGGCTACACCTTC
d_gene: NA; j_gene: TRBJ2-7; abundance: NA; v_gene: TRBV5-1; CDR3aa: CASKIASATASYEQYF; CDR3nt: TGCGCCAGCAAAATAGCTTCAGCGACAGCCTCCTACGAGCAGTACTTC
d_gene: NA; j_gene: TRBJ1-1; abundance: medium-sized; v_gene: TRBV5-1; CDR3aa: CASSSGTGNTEAFF; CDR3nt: TGCGCCAGCAGCTCGGGGACGGGGAACACTGAAGCTTTCTTT
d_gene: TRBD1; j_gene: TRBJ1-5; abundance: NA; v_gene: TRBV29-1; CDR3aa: CSVADRAGQPQHF; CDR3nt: TGCAGCGTTGCCGACAGGGCTGGTCAGCCCCAGCATTTT
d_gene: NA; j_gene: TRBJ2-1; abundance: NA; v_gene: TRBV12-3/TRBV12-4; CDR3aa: CASSARVSRSFF; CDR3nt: TGTGCCAGCAGCGCGAGGGTCTCTCGATCGTTCTTC
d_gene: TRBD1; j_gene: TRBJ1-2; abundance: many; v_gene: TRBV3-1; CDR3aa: CASSNTGGYGYTF; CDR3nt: TGTGCCAGCAGTAATACAGGGGGATATGGCTACACCTTC
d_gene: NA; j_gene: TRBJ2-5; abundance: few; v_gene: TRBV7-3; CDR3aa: CASSSPSGTQYF; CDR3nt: TGTGCCAGCAGCTCTCCCTCGGGGACCCAGTACTTC
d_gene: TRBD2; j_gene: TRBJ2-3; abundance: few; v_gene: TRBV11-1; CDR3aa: CASSLARGLAETFTDTQYF; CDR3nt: TGTGCCAGCAGCTTAGCCCGTGGGCTAGCGGAAACATTCACAGATACGCAGTATTTT
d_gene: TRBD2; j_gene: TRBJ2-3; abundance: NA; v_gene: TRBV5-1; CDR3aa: CASSHPSGGFTDTQYF; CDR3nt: TGCGCCAGCAGCCACCCTAGCGGGGGGTTCACAGATACGCAGTATTTT
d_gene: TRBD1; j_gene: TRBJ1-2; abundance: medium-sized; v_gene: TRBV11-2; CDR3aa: CASSPQTGPGGYGYTF; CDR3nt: TGTGCCAGCAGCCCGCAGACAGGGCCAGGGGGCTATGGCTACACCTTC
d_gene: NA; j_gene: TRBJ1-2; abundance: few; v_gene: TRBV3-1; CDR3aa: CASSHPTGFAGYTF; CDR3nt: TGTGCCAGCAGCCATCCTACAGGGTTCGCTGGCTACACCTTC
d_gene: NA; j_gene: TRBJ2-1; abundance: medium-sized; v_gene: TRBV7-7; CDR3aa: CASSLVPGTNEQFF; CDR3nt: TGTGCTAGCAGCTTAGTTCCAGGGACAAATGAGCAGTTCTTC
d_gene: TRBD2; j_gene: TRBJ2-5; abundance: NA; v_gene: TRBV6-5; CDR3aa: CASSYLNLAEETQYF; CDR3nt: TGTGCCAGCAGTTACCTGAACCTAGCGGAAGAGACCCAGTACTTC
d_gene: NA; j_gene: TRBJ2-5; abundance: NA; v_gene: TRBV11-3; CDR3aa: CASSLGQEGALLETQYF; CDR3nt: TGTGCCAGCAGCTTAGGGCAGGAGGGGGCGCTCCTCGAGACCCAGTACTTC
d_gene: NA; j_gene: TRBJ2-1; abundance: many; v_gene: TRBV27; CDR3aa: CASSFRGRDEQFF; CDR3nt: TGTGCCAGCAGTTTCCGGGGGCGAGATGAGCAGTTCTTC
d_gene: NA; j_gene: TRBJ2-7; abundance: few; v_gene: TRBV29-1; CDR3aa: CSARDYSYEQYF; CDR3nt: TGCAGCGCTAGGGATTATTCCTACGAGCAGTACTTC
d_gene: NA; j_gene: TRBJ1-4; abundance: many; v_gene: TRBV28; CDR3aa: CASSPGGALNEKLFF; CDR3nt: TGTGCCAGCAGTCCCGGGGGTGCCCTTAATGAAAAACTGTTTTTT
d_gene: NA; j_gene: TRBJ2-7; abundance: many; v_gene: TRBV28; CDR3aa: CASSLTQQIYEQYF; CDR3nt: TGTGCCAGCAGTTTAACACAGCAGATCTACGAGCAGTACTTC
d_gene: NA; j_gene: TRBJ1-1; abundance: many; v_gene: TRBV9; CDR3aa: CASSVGIDMNTEAFF; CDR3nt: TGTGCCAGCAGCGTAGGAATAGACATGAACACTGAAGCTTTCTTT
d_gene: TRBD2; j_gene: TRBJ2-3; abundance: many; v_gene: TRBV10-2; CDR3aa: CASSESIGTSGDTDTQYF; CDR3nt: TGCGCCAGCAGTGAGTCGATCGGGACTAGCGGGGACACAGATACGCAGTATTTT
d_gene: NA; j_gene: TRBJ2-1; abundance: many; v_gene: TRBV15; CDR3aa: CATSREGGEQFF; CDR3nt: TGTGCCACCAGCAGAGAGGGGGGCGAGCAGTTCTTC
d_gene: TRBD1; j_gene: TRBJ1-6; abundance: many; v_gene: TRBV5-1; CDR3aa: CASSVRDRGTSPLHF; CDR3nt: TGCGCCAGCAGCGTCCGGGACAGGGGGACTTCACCCCTCCACTTT
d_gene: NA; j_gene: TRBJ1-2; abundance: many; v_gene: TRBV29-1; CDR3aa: CSAVTRNYGYTF; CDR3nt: TGCAGCGCGGTCACAAGAAACTATGGCTACACCTTC
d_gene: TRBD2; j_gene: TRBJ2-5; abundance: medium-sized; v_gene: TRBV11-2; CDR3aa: CASSLGGLAGLETQYF; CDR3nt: TGTGCCAGCAGCTTAGGAGGTCTAGCGGGACTAGAGACCCAGTACTTC